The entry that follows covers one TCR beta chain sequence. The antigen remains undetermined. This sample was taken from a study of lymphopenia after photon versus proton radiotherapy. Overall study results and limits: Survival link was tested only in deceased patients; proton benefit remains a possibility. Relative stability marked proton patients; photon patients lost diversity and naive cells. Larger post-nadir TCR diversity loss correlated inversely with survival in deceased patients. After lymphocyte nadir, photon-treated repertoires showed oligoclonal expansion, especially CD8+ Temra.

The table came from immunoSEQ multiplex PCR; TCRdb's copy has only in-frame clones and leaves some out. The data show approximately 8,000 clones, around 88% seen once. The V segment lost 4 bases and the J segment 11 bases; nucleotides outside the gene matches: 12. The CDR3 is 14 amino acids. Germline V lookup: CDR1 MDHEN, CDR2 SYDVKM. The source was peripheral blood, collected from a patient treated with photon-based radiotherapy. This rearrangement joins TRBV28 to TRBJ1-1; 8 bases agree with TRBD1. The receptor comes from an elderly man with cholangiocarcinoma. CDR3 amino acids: CASSSGQEIRSAFF. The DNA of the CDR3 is TGTGCCAGCAGTTCGGGACAGGAGATTCGTTCTGCTTTCTTT.